This T cell receptor beta chain was identified in a study of cytotoxic CD8 clonotypes in ibrutinib-treated CLL. Generated by immunoSEQ multiplex PCR, the TCRdb table keeps only in-frame clones and is missing some. The table has fewer than 400,000 clones, around 66% seen once. The TCR originated in a human donor with chronic lymphocytic leukemia. Sample: PBMCs, taken after 36 months of ibrutinib treatment.

The chain's CDR3 is CSVEDPITAKTMNTEAFF. In nucleotides, the CDR3 is TGCAGCGTTGAAGATCCGATTACGGCGAAGACAATGAACACTGAAGCTTTCTTT. The chain couples TRBV29-1 to TRBJ1-1; D is unresolved. The CDR3 is 18 amino acids. CDR1 SQVTM and CDR2 ANQGSEA come from the germline V gene. V lost 0 bases to trimming and J lost 0 bases, with 20 bases between them.